The 3 T cell receptor beta chains below all came from one sample that was sequenced in a study of cytomegalovirus exposure and HLA in healthy donors. It was with 60 Vbeta and 13 Jbeta primers that the PCR ran. Sequencing was performed with immunoSEQ multiplex PCR; in TCRdb, only in-frame clones are kept and a portion is missing. Among some 110,000 clones listed, 50% to 75% were seen once. The specimen was PBMCs. These receptors originate from a woman in her forties in good health and CMV-seropositive.

The V gene is TRBV19, the J gene TRBJ1-2; D may be TRBD1 (5 bases). V was shortened by 7 bases and J by 4 bases, with 16 bases between the two germline ends. The CDR3 is 14 amino acids. CDR1 is LNHDA, CDR2 SQIVND, per germline (reference sequence). CDR3 loop: CASNEVGAGYGYTF. The DNA of the CDR3 is TGTGCCAGTAATGAGGTAGGGGCAGGCTATGGCTACACCTTC. The whole variable domain, remainder taken from reference TRBV19 and TRBJ1-2, is DGGITQSPKYLFRKEGQNVTLSCEQNLNHDAMYWYRQDPGQGLRLIYYSQIVNDFQKGDIAEGYSVSREKKESFPLTVTSAQKNPTAFYLCASNEVGAGYGYTFGSGTRLTVV.

The chain has TRBV18 and TRBJ1-4; D unresolved. The length of the CDR3 is 13 residues. V lost 6 bases and J lost 5, with 10 bases in between. Per the germline V gene, CDR1 is KGHSH and CDR2 is LQKENI. The CDR3 DNA sequence: TGTGCCAGCTCGTCACGGGGAAATGAAAAACTGTTTTTT. This codes for CASSSRGNEKLFF.

J is TRBJ2-5 and V is TRBV19, with D maybe TRBD1 (6 bases). Germline V lookup: CDR1 LNHDA, CDR2 SQIVND (reference sequence). V was trimmed by 1 base and J by 5 bases, leaving 11 bases between them. This CDR3 comprises 14 residues. CDR3 residues: CASSIGLRGETQYF. Here the CDR3 DNA reads TGTGCCAGTAGTATAGGACTGAGGGGGGAGACCCAGTACTTC.